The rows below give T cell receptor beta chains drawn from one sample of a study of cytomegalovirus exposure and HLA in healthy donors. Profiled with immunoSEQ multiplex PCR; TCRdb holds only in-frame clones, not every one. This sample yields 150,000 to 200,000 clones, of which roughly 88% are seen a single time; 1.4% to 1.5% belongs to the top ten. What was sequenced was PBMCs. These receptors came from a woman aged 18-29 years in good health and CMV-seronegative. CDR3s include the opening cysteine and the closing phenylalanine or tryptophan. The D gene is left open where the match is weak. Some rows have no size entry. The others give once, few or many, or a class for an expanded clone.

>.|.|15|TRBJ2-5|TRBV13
TGTGCCAGCAGCTTATCTCTTGACAGGCTAGAGACCCAGTACTTC
CASSLSLDRLETQYF
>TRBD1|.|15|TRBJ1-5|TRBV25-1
TGTGCCAGCAGTTCGGACAGGGGTAGCAATCAGCCCCAGCATTTT
CASSSDRGSNQPQHF
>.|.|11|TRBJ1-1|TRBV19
TGTGCCAGTAGCTTGAACACTGAAGCTTTCTTT
CASSLNTEAFF
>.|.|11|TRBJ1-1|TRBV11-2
TGTGCCGTACAGGAGAACACTGAAGCTTTCTTT
CAVQENTEAFF
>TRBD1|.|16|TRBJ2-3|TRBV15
TGTGCCACCAGCAGAGAACAAACAGGGGGCACAGATACGCAGTATTTT
CATSREQTGGTDTQYF
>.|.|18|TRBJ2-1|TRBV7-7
TGTGCCAGCAGCTTAAGTTGTAGACCCCTGACTTACTACAATGAGCAGTTCTTC
CASSLSCRPLTYYNEQFF
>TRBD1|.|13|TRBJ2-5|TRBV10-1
TGCGCCAGCGGAGACAGGGGGAAAGAGACCCAGTACTTC
CASGDRGKETQYF
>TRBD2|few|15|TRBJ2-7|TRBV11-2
TGTGCCAGCAGCCCAGCGGGAGGGATAAACTACGAGCAGTACTTC
CASSPAGGINYEQYF
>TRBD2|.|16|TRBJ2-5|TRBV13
TGTGCCAGCAGCCGAGAGGGGCTAGCGGGAGTCGAGACCCAGTACTTC
CASSREGLAGVETQYF
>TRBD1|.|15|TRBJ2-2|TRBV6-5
TGTGCCAGCAGCGACCGGGACAGAACTCCCGGGGAGCTGTTTTTT
CASSDRDRTPGELFF